These T cell receptor beta chains were read from a single sample in a study of chemoradiotherapy in HPV16-positive cancers. Assay used: immunoSEQ multiplex PCR; TCRdb lists only in-frame clones, some missing. The sample comprises around 12,000 clones, 63% of which are singletons, and 15% to 20% rests with the top ten. This sample was obtained from a patient who underwent chemoradiotherapy. The receptors stem from a human donor with HPV-associated anogenital cancer. Each CDR3 is given with its conserved first and last residue. The order of the fields is D gene, J gene, V gene, clone size, CDR3 DNA, CDR3 protein. The D gene is left open where the match is weak. Clone size appears in some rows only: once, few, many, or a class for an expanded clone.

NA	TRBJ2-7	TRBV5-4	NA	TGTGCCAGCAGCACCGAGCAGGGCTACCACGAGCAGTACTTC	CASSTEQGYHEQYF
NA	TRBJ2-7	TRBV28	NA	TGTGCCAGCAGCCCCCCCGGGGCCAGATCCGAGCAGTACTTC	CASSPPGARSEQYF
NA	TRBJ1-4	TRBV7-8	NA	TGTGCCAGCAGCCCATTGGGGGGTACTAATGAAAAACTGTTTTTT	CASSPLGGTNEKLFF
NA	TRBJ1-2	TRBV30	few	TGTGCCTGGAGGAAGGGCGGCTACACCTTC	CAWRKGGYTF
NA	TRBJ1-1	TRBV10-2	NA	TGCGCCAGCAGTGAGTCGAAGTTCAGCTTATCCGCTGAAGCTTTCTTT	CASSESKFSLSAEAFF
NA	TRBJ1-3	TRBV20-1	NA	TGCAGTGCCCTCCGGGGAAACACCATATATTTT	CSALRGNTIYF
NA	TRBJ1-2	TRBV7-8	NA	TGTGCCAGCAGCCCAGGGAGCGTCAGGGCCAGCTATGGCTACACCTTC	CASSPGSVRASYGYTF
NA	TRBJ1-3	TRBV29-1	NA	TGCAGCGTGGCTTGGGGCGAGGCCACCATATATTTT	CSVAWGEATIYF
NA	TRBJ2-3	TRBV11-2	NA	TGTGCCAGCAGCTTAGGAACAGGCCTAAGCACAGATACGCAGTATTTT	CASSLGTGLSTDTQYF
TRBD1	TRBJ2-1	TRBV10-3	NA	TGTGCCATCAGTGGGCAGGGGGCCTACAATGAGCAGTTCTTC	CAISGQGAYNEQFF
NA	TRBJ2-1	TRBV28	once	TGTGCCAGCAGCCCCCCCCTGGGGCTTGAGCAGTTCTTC	CASSPPLGLEQFF
TRBD1	TRBJ2-6	TRBV7-6	NA	TGTGCCAGCAGCTTACGACAGGGCGCGGCTGGGGCCAACGTCCTGACTTTC	CASSLRQGAAGANVLTF
NA	TRBJ1-1	TRBV4-1	NA	TGCGCCAGCAGCTCGCCTTCTCGGAACAGGGAGGCTTTCTTT	CASSSPSRNREAFF
NA	TRBJ1-5	TRBV6-5	NA	TGTGCCAGCAGCACAGGTGCTGGCAGTCAGCCCCAGCATTTT	CASSTGAGSQPQHF
NA	TRBJ1-2	TRBV28	NA	TGTGCCAGCAGTACAGATTACTATGGCTACACCTTC	CASSTDYYGYTF
TRBD1	TRBJ2-7	TRBV28	few	TGTGCCAGCAGTTTCCCCGGGACAGCCTACGAGCAGTACTTC	CASSFPGTAYEQYF
NA	TRBJ1-3	TRBV28	NA	TGTGCCAGCAGTTCCGTGGCGAACACCATATATTTT	CASSSVANTIYF
NA	TRBJ2-1	TRBV5-6	NA	TGTGCCAGCAGCTTGGGGAGACACAGGGCGGATGAGCAGTTCTTC	CASSLGRHRADEQFF
NA	TRBJ2-7	TRBV11-2	NA	TGTGCCAGCAGCTTCCCCGGAGCCCGGGAGCAGTACTTC	CASSFPGAREQYF
NA	TRBJ1-5	TRBV6-1	NA	TGTGCCAGCAGCCCCTTGAACGAAGGCAATCAGCCCCAGCATTTT	CASSPLNEGNQPQHF
NA	TRBJ1-3	TRBV5-1	NA	TGCGCCAGCAGCACGCGGGAGAAGAGCTCTGGAAACACCATATATTTT	CASSTREKSSGNTIYF
TRBD1	TRBJ1-2	TRBV29-1	NA	TGCAGCGGGGGCGGGGGTTCGGGCAGGGGGAGTAACTATGGCTACACCTTC	CSGGGGSGRGSNYGYTF
NA	TRBJ2-7	TRBV11-2	few	TGTGCCAGCAGCCCACTTTGGGTTAGTAGCTACGAGCAGTACTTC	CASSPLWVSSYEQYF
TRBD2	TRBJ2-7	TRBV7-7	NA	TGTGCTAGCAGCCCGACTAGCGGGGTGGCCTACGAGCAGTACTTC	CASSPTSGVAYEQYF
NA	TRBJ2-3	TRBV7-3	NA	TGTGCCAGCAGCTCCAATCTAGCGGATACGCAGTATTTT	CASSSNLADTQYF
NA	TRBJ2-2	TRBV11-2	NA	TGTGCCAGCAGCCTTGCGGACGGGGAGCTGTTTTTT	CASSLADGELFF
NA	TRBJ2-7	TRBV29-1	NA	TGCAGCGCAGGACCGACTTACGAGCAGTACTTC	CSAGPTYEQYF
NA	TRBJ2-1	TRBV7-8	few	TGTGCCAGCAGCTCCACTAGGGGTGAGCAGTTCTTC	CASSSTRGEQFF
NA	TRBJ1-2	TRBV9	few	TGTGCCAGCAGCCCCCCTCGCTACTATGGCTACACCTTC	CASSPPRYYGYTF
TRBD1	TRBJ1-1	TRBV5-1	NA	TGCGCCAGCACCACGACTGGGACAGGAAACACTGAAGCTTTCTTT	CASTTTGTGNTEAFF
TRBD2	TRBJ2-7	TRBV9	NA	TGTGCCAGCAGCGTGGGGGGGTTAGCCTACGAGCAGTACTTC	CASSVGGLAYEQYF
TRBD1	TRBJ2-2	TRBV28	NA	TGTGCCAGCCTTCAGCCACAGGGGCGTGGTACCGGGGAGCTGTTTTTT	CASLQPQGRGTGELFF
NA	TRBJ2-7	TRBV29-1	few	TGCAGCGCCCGGACCCGATTAACCTACGAGCAGTACTTC	CSARTRLTYEQYF
NA	TRBJ2-1	TRBV5-6	NA	TGTGCCAGCAGCCGAAGGACGGCGGACAATGAGCAGTTCTTC	CASSRRTADNEQFF
NA	TRBJ1-1	TRBV10-2	NA	TGCGCCAGCAGTACCTTGGGACGGCGGAACACTGAAGCTTTCTTT	CASSTLGRRNTEAFF
TRBD1	TRBJ1-1	TRBV6-5	NA	TGTGCCAGCAGTCGCAGACAGGGGCAGCGCGCTTTCTTT	CASSRRQGQRAFF
NA	TRBJ2-7	TRBV7-9	NA	TGTGCCAGCAGCTTTAGCGGTTCCGGGGAGCAGTACTTC	CASSFSGSGEQYF
NA	TRBJ2-7	TRBV5-1	NA	TGCGCCAGCAGCTTGGCCCACAGGGCGGCCGGAGGGGAGCAGTACTTC	CASSLAHRAAGGEQYF
NA	TRBJ1-1	TRBV27	NA	TGTGCCAGCAGCCCCTTAGGAGGAGTCACTGAAGCTTTCTTT	CASSPLGGVTEAFF
NA	TRBJ2-5	TRBV28	NA	TGTGCCAGCAGCGGGACCACCAGGGAGACCCAGTACTTC	CASSGTTRETQYF